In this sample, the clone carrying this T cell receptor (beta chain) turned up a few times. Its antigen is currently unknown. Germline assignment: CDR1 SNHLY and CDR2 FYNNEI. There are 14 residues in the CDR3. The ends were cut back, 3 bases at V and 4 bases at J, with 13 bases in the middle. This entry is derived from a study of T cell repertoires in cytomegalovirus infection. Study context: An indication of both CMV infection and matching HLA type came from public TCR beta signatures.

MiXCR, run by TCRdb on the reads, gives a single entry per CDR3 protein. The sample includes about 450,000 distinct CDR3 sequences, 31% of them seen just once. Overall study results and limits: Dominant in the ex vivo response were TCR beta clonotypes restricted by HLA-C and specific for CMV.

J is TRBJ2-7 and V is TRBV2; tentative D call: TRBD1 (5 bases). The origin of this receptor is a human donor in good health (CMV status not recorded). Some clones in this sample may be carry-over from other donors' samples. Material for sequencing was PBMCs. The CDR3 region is CASSEFQGNYEQYF. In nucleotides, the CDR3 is TGTGCCAGCAGTGAGTTTCAGGGAAATTACGAGCAGTACTTC.